The 8 T cell receptor beta chains given below trace back to one sample, sequenced in a study of Graves' ophthalmopathy and Graves' hyperthyroidism. TCR beta CDR3 amplification used RNA transcripts. The authors performed first-round RT-PCR with HTBI primers and then a second-round multiplex PCR. From the multiplex PCR reads, TCRdb called clonotypes with MiXCR, one entry per CDR3 protein. The table lists roughly 1.1 million distinct CDR3 sequences, 35% to 45% of them singletons. Source material: peripheral blood or thyroid tissue (not recorded which). Receptors originate from an adult man with Graves' hyperthyroidism.

A few counts support this clonotype. The chain has TRBV12-3 or TRBV12-4 and TRBJ1-2; the D is unclear. With 4 bases removed from V and 8 bases from J, the gap between germline ends came to 11 bases. The CDR3 loop spans 12 amino acids. The CDR3 spells CASSSTAGGYTF. Written as DNA, the CDR3 is TGTGCCAGCAGTTCCACTGCTGGGGGCTACACCTTC.

This clonotype was observed at least ten times. The V and J genes are TRBV7-9 and TRBJ2-7; D could derive from TRBD1 or TRBD2 (5 bases each). CDR1 is SEHNR and CDR2 is FQNEAQ in the germline V gene (reference sequence). CDR3 length equals 15 residues. The V end was cut by 5 bases, the J end by 6 bases, with 20 bases between. The CDR3 is CASSTLGLAASEQYF. CDR3 nucleotide sequence: TGTGCCAGCAGCACCTTGGGGCTAGCAGCTTCCGAGCAGTACTTC.

This clonotype was observed many times. V is TRBV5-5 and J is TRBJ1-1; D is unclear. Germline lookup yields CDR1 SGHKS and CDR2 YYEKEE (reference sequence). The CDR3 length is 15 residues. With 2 bases removed from V and 1 base from J, the gap between germline ends came to 12 bases. CDR3 residues: CASSFQGNTNTEAFF. The CDR3 region has the DNA TGTGCCAGCAGCTTCCAAGGCAACACGAACACTGAAGCTTTCTTT.

This clonotype appeared many times. The gene calls are TRBV2 and TRBJ2-7; perhaps TRBD2 as D (7 bases). V shed 1 base and J shed 0 bases, with 13 bases lying between them. Germline lookup yields CDR1 SNHLY and CDR2 FYNNEI. The CDR3 extends over 16 amino acids. The CDR3, as DNA: TGTGCCAGCAGTGAAGAAGGGGGGGGGAGCTCCTACGAGCAGTACTTC. It encodes CASSEEGGGSSYEQYF.

Note on this clonotype: A much larger clone lies a single base off, so this may be a read error. The chain has TRBV7-6 and TRBJ2-7; TRBD1 matches at 9 bases. The CDR3 loop spans 15 amino acids. Germline V gives CDR1 SGHVS, CDR2 FNYEAQ. CDR3 in amino acids: CTSSGPGQGPYEQYF. In DNA form, the CDR3 reads TGTACCAGCAGCGGGCCGGGACAGGGACCATACGAGCAGTACTTC.

The chain joins TRBV9 to TRBJ2-5; 7 bases match TRBD1. This CDR3 region has 14 residues. The V and J ends lost 2 bases and 4 bases, in that order; junction bases with no gene match: 5. Germline loops: CDR1 SGDLS, CDR2 YYNGEE. The CDR3 DNA sequence: TGTGCCAGCAGCGTGAAGACAGGGCGAGAGACCCAGTACTTC. Its translation is CASSVKTGRETQYF.

This clonotype was detected many times. CDR3 DNA sequence: TGTGCCAGCAGCTATAGCGGGAGAGGCCCTTACGAGCAGTACTTC. Amino acids: CASSYSGRGPYEQYF. V usage is TRBV7-6 and J usage is TRBJ2-7; TRBD2 matches 9 bases. CDR1 and CDR2 (germline): SGHVS, FNYEAQ. The ends lost 4 bases at V and 4 bases at J; junction bases unmatched: 8. The CDR3 sequence is 15 residues long.

The CDR3, as DNA: TGTGCCATCAGTGATGAAGACAGGGTGAACACTGAAGCTTTCTTT. Translation: CAISDEDRVNTEAFF. The V gene is TRBV10-3, the J gene TRBJ1-1; TRBD1 matches 7 bases. This CDR3 spans 15 amino acids. With 3 bases clipped from V and 0 bases from J, the junction kept 4 bases outside the gene matches. Germline V lookup: CDR1 ENHRY, CDR2 SYGVKD.